The entry below gives a single TCR beta chain sequence along with its context. Its antigen is unknown. Combining a sample-barcoded 5' primer with a J-beta primer mix, a second PCR ran for about 7 to 12 cycles. MiXCR, run by TCRdb on the 5' RACE reads, gives a single entry per CDR3 protein. The sample has 730,000 or so distinct CDR3 sequences; roughly 41% are singletons. This sample was included in a study of blood T cells in healthy people across ages. Findings of the study overall: Nothing was known about donor CMV status, and this possibly confounded expanded clonotype changes.

V shed 1 base and J 13 bases; nucleotides not matched to a gene: 11. The CDR3 spans 15 residues. Germline CDR1 reads SGHTA; CDR2 reads FQGTGA. The sequence derives from a woman aged 60 to 75 in good health. What was sequenced was blood. This chain connects TRBV7-3 to TRBJ2-1, with 9 positions matching TRBD2. The CDR3 protein is CASSLIGSAGGGQFF. The CDR3 DNA sequence: TGTGCCAGCAGCTTAATCGGTTCGGCGGGAGGGGGACAGTTCTTC.